This T cell receptor (beta chain) was recovered during a study of cytomegalovirus exposure and HLA in healthy donors. Study-wide results and caveats: Another analysis was done later, and it associated around 16,000 TCR beta sequences with HLA alleles at 0.05 false discovery rate. Earlier analysis yielded a pattern in which most TCR beta V segments were productive about 90% or about 30% of the time. What a later analysis showed was that several of the most significant clusters appeared linked to common viral pathogens.

On this clone itself: The antigen remains unidentified.

Amplification used 60 Vbeta primers and 13 Jbeta primers. Data came from immunoSEQ multiplex PCR; TCRdb stores just in-frame clones and leaves some out. The data contain 100,000 to 150,000 clones, over 70% of them singletons. This CDR3 region has 15 residues. The ends were cut back, 5 bases at V and 0 bases at J, with 11 bases in the middle. Per germline, CDR1 SGHVS and CDR2 FNYEAQ. This chain links TRBV7-6 with TRBJ2-1, with D possibly being TRBD2 (5 bases). This sequence originates from a young woman in good health and CMV-seronegative. Sequencing input: PBMCs. CDR3 bases: TGTGCCAGCAGCACCGGGGATAGCTCCTACAATGAGCAGTTCTTC. Encoded protein: CASSTGDSSYNEQFF.